A selection of T cell receptor beta chains follows, all from one sample in a study of control samples from healthy donors and cancer patients. TCRdb's table, derived via immunoSEQ multiplex PCR, lists solely in-frame clones and lacks some. This sample has about 77,000 clones, with approximately 92% found just once. The sample comprised blood. The source is a woman aged 55 to 70 in good health. CDR3s include the opening cysteine and the closing phenylalanine or tryptophan. Fields, in order: CDR3 length, J gene, D gene, V gene, clone size, CDR3 protein, CDR3 DNA. D genes are given only for firm matches. Clone size is stated in some rows and not others, as once, few, many or a class when expanded.

CDR3 length: 14
J gene: TRBJ1-1
D gene: .
V gene: TRBV3-1/TRBV3-2
clone size: .
CDR3 protein: CASSQAYRGAEAFF
CDR3 DNA: TGTGCCAGCAGCCAAGCCTATAGGGGGGCTGAAGCTTTCTTT

CDR3 length: 12
J gene: TRBJ1-2
D gene: TRBD1
V gene: TRBV12-3/TRBV12-4
clone size: .
CDR3 protein: CASKRGQDGYTF
CDR3 DNA: TGTGCCAGCAAAAGGGGGCAGGATGGCTACACCTTC

CDR3 length: 14
J gene: TRBJ1-4
D gene: .
V gene: TRBV18
clone size: .
CDR3 protein: CASSPRANNEKLFF
CDR3 DNA: TGTGCCAGCTCACCACGGGCCAATAATGAAAAACTGTTTTTT

CDR3 length: 17
J gene: TRBJ1-1
D gene: .
V gene: TRBV19
clone size: .
CDR3 protein: CASSIGLWGNMNTEAFF
CDR3 DNA: TGTGCCAGTAGTATAGGGTTGTGGGGCAACATGAACACTGAAGCTTTCTTT

CDR3 length: 14
J gene: TRBJ1-2
D gene: .
V gene: TRBV11-1
clone size: .
CDR3 protein: CASSLQGANYGYTF
CDR3 DNA: TGTGCCAGCAGCTTACAGGGAGCTAACTATGGCTACACCTTC

CDR3 length: 15
J gene: TRBJ1-2
D gene: .
V gene: TRBV5-5
clone size: .
CDR3 protein: CASSLAPGRNYGYTF
CDR3 DNA: TGTGCCAGCAGCTTGGCCCCGGGACGGAACTATGGCTACACCTTC

CDR3 length: 14
J gene: TRBJ1-5
D gene: .
V gene: TRBV19
clone size: once
CDR3 protein: CASTRGYSNQPQHF
CDR3 DNA: TGTGCCAGTACCAGGGGATATAGCAATCAGCCCCAGCATTTT

CDR3 length: 14
J gene: TRBJ2-5
D gene: .
V gene: TRBV5-4
clone size: once
CDR3 protein: CASSLEGSQETQYF
CDR3 DNA: TGTGCCAGCAGCTTGGAGGGGTCCCAAGAGACCCAGTACTTC

CDR3 length: 15
J gene: TRBJ2-3
D gene: .
V gene: TRBV6-4
clone size: .
CDR3 protein: CASSDSAQGRHTQYF
CDR3 DNA: TGTGCCAGCAGTGACTCGGCACAGGGAAGGCATACGCAGTATTTT

CDR3 length: 11
J gene: TRBJ2-1
D gene: .
V gene: TRBV12-3/TRBV12-4
clone size: .
CDR3 protein: CASSLMHEQFF
CDR3 DNA: TGTGCCAGCAGTTTAATGCATGAGCAGTTCTTC

CDR3 length: 14
J gene: TRBJ1-1
D gene: .
V gene: TRBV4-1
clone size: .
CDR3 protein: CASSQVGRAAEAFF
CDR3 DNA: TGCGCCAGCAGCCAAGTGGGCAGGGCCGCTGAAGCTTTCTTT

CDR3 length: 16
J gene: TRBJ2-1
D gene: TRBD2
V gene: TRBV28
clone size: .
CDR3 protein: CASSLYGTRGLDEQFF
CDR3 DNA: TGTGCCAGCAGTTTATATGGGACTAGGGGCCTCGATGAGCAGTTCTTC

CDR3 length: 17
J gene: TRBJ2-3
D gene: TRBD2
V gene: TRBV28
clone size: .
CDR3 protein: CASSTPQLAGGADTQYF
CDR3 DNA: TGTGCCAGCAGTACCCCCCAACTAGCGGGGGGGGCGGATACGCAGTATTTT

CDR3 length: 14
J gene: TRBJ1-1
D gene: TRBD1
V gene: TRBV28
clone size: once
CDR3 protein: CASATGGANTEAFF
CDR3 DNA: TGTGCCAGCGCTACAGGGGGAGCGAACACTGAAGCTTTCTTT

CDR3 length: 15
J gene: TRBJ2-1
D gene: .
V gene: TRBV19
clone size: .
CDR3 protein: CASSPGSSSYNEQFF
CDR3 DNA: TGTGCCAGTAGCCCCGGGTCGAGCTCCTACAATGAGCAGTTCTTC

CDR3 length: 14
J gene: TRBJ1-1
D gene: .
V gene: TRBV18
clone size: once
CDR3 protein: CASSPWDGNTEAFF
CDR3 DNA: TGTGCCAGCTCACCCTGGGACGGGAACACTGAAGCTTTCTTT

CDR3 length: 15
J gene: TRBJ2-5
D gene: .
V gene: TRBV7-9
clone size: once
CDR3 protein: CASSLGGRGGETQYF
CDR3 DNA: TGTGCCAGCAGCTTAGGCGGACGGGGAGGAGAGACCCAGTACTTC

CDR3 length: 17
J gene: TRBJ1-3
D gene: TRBD1
V gene: TRBV19
clone size: .
CDR3 protein: CASSIPNRGPRGNTIYF
CDR3 DNA: TGTGCCAGTAGTATTCCAAACAGGGGACCGCGGGGAAACACCATATATTTT

CDR3 length: 15
J gene: TRBJ2-7
D gene: .
V gene: TRBV5-1
clone size: few
CDR3 protein: CASSLLVTTEGEQYF
CDR3 DNA: TGCGCCAGCAGCTTATTAGTCACGACGGAGGGCGAGCAGTACTTC

CDR3 length: 15
J gene: TRBJ1-1
D gene: .
V gene: TRBV4-1
clone size: .
CDR3 protein: CASSQPDKGGTEAFF
CDR3 DNA: TGCGCCAGCAGCCAACCCGACAAGGGAGGCACTGAAGCTTTCTTT

CDR3 length: 16
J gene: TRBJ1-1
D gene: .
V gene: TRBV29-1
clone size: .
CDR3 protein: CSVEGMGGASPTEAFF
CDR3 DNA: TGCAGCGTTGAAGGTATGGGGGGCGCGAGTCCCACTGAAGCTTTCTTT

CDR3 length: 13
J gene: TRBJ2-5
D gene: .
V gene: TRBV29-1
clone size: .
CDR3 protein: CSVAGFLQETQYF
CDR3 DNA: TGCAGCGTTGCGGGATTTCTCCAAGAGACCCAGTACTTC

CDR3 length: 14
J gene: TRBJ1-6
D gene: .
V gene: TRBV19
clone size: .
CDR3 protein: CASSNRVYNSPLHF
CDR3 DNA: TGTGCCAGTAGTAACCGGGTTTATAATTCACCCCTCCACTTT

CDR3 length: 12
J gene: TRBJ1-2
D gene: .
V gene: TRBV14
clone size: .
CDR3 protein: CASSQTVYGYTF
CDR3 DNA: TGTGCCAGCAGCCAGACAGTCTATGGCTACACCTTC

CDR3 length: 20
J gene: TRBJ1-2
D gene: .
V gene: TRBV21-1
clone size: .
CDR3 protein: CASTTKQRRSQGYEDYGYTF
CDR3 DNA: TGTGCCAGCACCACAAAGCAGAGGCGGTCACAGGGCTACGAGGACTATGGCTACACCTTC

CDR3 length: 16
J gene: TRBJ2-7
D gene: TRBD2
V gene: TRBV5-1
clone size: .
CDR3 protein: CASSTTSGRPSDEQYF
CDR3 DNA: TGCGCCAGCAGCACGACTAGCGGGAGGCCCTCGGACGAGCAGTACTTC

CDR3 length: 13
J gene: TRBJ2-7
D gene: TRBD1
V gene: TRBV12-3/TRBV12-4
clone size: once
CDR3 protein: CASSFGTGGLQYF
CDR3 DNA: TGTGCCAGCAGTTTCGGGACAGGGGGCTTGCAGTACTTC

CDR3 length: 12
J gene: TRBJ1-2
D gene: .
V gene: TRBV30
clone size: .
CDR3 protein: CAWSRSGYGYTF
CDR3 DNA: TGTGCCTGGAGCAGATCCGGGTATGGCTACACCTTC

CDR3 length: 14
J gene: TRBJ2-6
D gene: .
V gene: TRBV27
clone size: .
CDR3 protein: CASSFRVGANVLTF
CDR3 DNA: TGTGCCAGCAGTTTTCGGGTTGGGGCCAACGTCCTGACTTTC

CDR3 length: 14
J gene: TRBJ1-5
D gene: .
V gene: TRBV6-1
clone size: once
CDR3 protein: CASSDRGNDQPQHF
CDR3 DNA: TGTGCCAGCAGTGATCGAGGGAATGACCAGCCCCAGCATTTT

CDR3 length: 17
J gene: TRBJ1-5
D gene: .
V gene: TRBV19
clone size: .
CDR3 protein: CASSIAARPASNQPQHF
CDR3 DNA: TGTGCCAGTAGTATAGCGGCCAGACCTGCCAGCAATCAGCCCCAGCATTTT

CDR3 length: 18
J gene: TRBJ2-7
D gene: TRBD2
V gene: TRBV4-1
clone size: .
CDR3 protein: CASSRAPAGLAGGYEQYF
CDR3 DNA: TGCGCCAGCAGCCGGGCCCCGGCGGGACTAGCGGGGGGGTACGAGCAGTACTTC

CDR3 length: 15
J gene: TRBJ2-1
D gene: TRBD2
V gene: TRBV18
clone size: .
CDR3 protein: CASSQPGLNYNEQFF
CDR3 DNA: TGTGCCAGCTCACAACCGGGACTAAACTACAATGAGCAGTTCTTC

CDR3 length: 13
J gene: TRBJ2-7
D gene: TRBD1
V gene: TRBV30
clone size: .
CDR3 protein: CAWDRGQTYEQYF
CDR3 DNA: TGTGCCTGGGACAGGGGCCAGACCTACGAGCAGTACTTC

CDR3 length: 18
J gene: TRBJ1-3
D gene: .
V gene: TRBV15
clone size: .
CDR3 protein: CATSRVTGALHSGNTIYF
CDR3 DNA: TGTGCCACCAGCAGAGTTACCGGGGCCCTTCACTCTGGAAACACCATATATTTT

CDR3 length: 15
J gene: TRBJ1-5
D gene: .
V gene: TRBV2
clone size: .
CDR3 protein: CASSEGRGRGQPQHF
CDR3 DNA: TGTGCCAGCAGTGAAGGCCGGGGGCGGGGGCAGCCCCAGCATTTT

CDR3 length: 14
J gene: TRBJ1-2
D gene: TRBD1
V gene: TRBV28
clone size: once
CDR3 protein: CASSRTDRGYGYTF
CDR3 DNA: TGTGCCAGCAGCCGGACCGACAGGGGATATGGCTACACCTTC

CDR3 length: 14
J gene: TRBJ1-6
D gene: .
V gene: TRBV28
clone size: few
CDR3 protein: CASSLSQGRSPLHF
CDR3 DNA: TGTGCCAGCAGTTTATCCCAGGGAAGGTCACCCCTCCACTTT

CDR3 length: 15
J gene: TRBJ1-2
D gene: .
V gene: TRBV11-1
clone size: .
CDR3 protein: CASSLGGSLFSGYTF
CDR3 DNA: TGTGCCAGCAGCTTAGGGGGCAGCCTCTTCTCAGGCTACACCTTC

CDR3 length: 14
J gene: TRBJ1-5
D gene: .
V gene: TRBV5-1
clone size: many
CDR3 protein: CASSLGREGQPQHF
CDR3 DNA: TGCGCCAGCAGCTTGGGACGAGAGGGGCAGCCCCAGCATTTT

CDR3 length: 16
J gene: TRBJ2-3
D gene: TRBD1
V gene: TRBV24-1
clone size: .
CDR3 protein: CATSDLAQGAKDTQYF
CDR3 DNA: TGTGCCACCAGTGATTTAGCACAGGGGGCGAAAGATACGCAGTATTTT